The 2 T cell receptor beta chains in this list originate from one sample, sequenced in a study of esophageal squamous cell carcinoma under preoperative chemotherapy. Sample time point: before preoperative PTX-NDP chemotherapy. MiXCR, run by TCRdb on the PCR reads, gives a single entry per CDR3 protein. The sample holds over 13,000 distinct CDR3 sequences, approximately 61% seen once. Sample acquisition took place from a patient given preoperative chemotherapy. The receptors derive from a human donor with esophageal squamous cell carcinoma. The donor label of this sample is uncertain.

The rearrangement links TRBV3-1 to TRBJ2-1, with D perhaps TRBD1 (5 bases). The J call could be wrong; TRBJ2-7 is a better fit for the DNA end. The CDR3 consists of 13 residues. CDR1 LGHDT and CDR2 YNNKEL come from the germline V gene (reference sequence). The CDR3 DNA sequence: TGTGCCAGCAGCCCAGGGTTGTTCTACGAGCAGTACTTC. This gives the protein CASSPGLFYEQYF.

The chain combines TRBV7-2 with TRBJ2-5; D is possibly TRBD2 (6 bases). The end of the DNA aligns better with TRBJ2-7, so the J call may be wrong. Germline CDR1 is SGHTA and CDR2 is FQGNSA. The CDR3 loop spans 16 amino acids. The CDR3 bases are TGTGCCAGCAGCTTGGAGGGGCGCCCTGGATCCTACGAGCAGTACTTC. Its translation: CASSLEGRPGSYEQYF.